Following are 5 T cell receptor beta chains from one sample sequenced in a study of cytomegalovirus exposure and HLA in healthy donors. Primers: 60 Vbeta forward and 13 Jbeta reverse. Generated by immunoSEQ multiplex PCR, the TCRdb table keeps only in-frame clones and is missing some. The sample lists fewer than 150,000 clones; roughly 77% were seen once. Source material: PBMCs. The receptor set was obtained from a woman between 25 and 40 years old in good health and CMV-seronegative.

This rearrangement joins TRBV9 to TRBJ2-5, with 10 nucleotides matching TRBD2. The CDR3 consists of 16 residues. V lost 4 bases and J lost 0; bases outside the gene matches: 6. Germline lookup yields CDR1 SGDLS and CDR2 YYNGEE. The CDR3 coding sequence is TGTGCCAGCAGCTCGTATAGCGGGGGGTACCAAGAGACCCAGTACTTC. This encodes CASSSYSGGYQETQYF.

The rearrangement uses TRBV28 and TRBJ1-5, with TRBD1 matching over 10 bases. There are 17 residues in the CDR3. V lost 1 base and J lost 4; bases outside the gene matches: 7. Germline CDR1 reads MDHEN; CDR2 reads SYDVKM. This CDR3 is CASSLLRQGAGNQPQHF. The CDR3 DNA reads as TGTGCCAGCAGTTTATTGAGACAGGGGGCAGGAAATCAGCCCCAGCATTTT.

The table lists this clone with a few counts. The V gene is TRBV28, the J gene TRBJ1-5; 11 positions match TRBD1. V dropped 5 bases and J dropped 11; count of bases not matched to a gene: 8. The V gene's germline CDR1 is MDHEN and CDR2 SYDVKM. This CDR3 is built from 14 residues. The CDR3 spells CASSLGQGAPAQHF. CDR3 DNA sequence: TGTGCCAGCAGTCTCGGACAGGGGGCTCCCGCCCAGCATTTT.

The gene calls are TRBV25-1 and TRBJ1-6; 8 bases map to TRBD1. CDR1 is MGHDK and CDR2 is SYGVNS in the germline V gene. The CDR3 sequence is 15 residues long. Germline trimming cut 2 bases from V and 6 bases from J; bases unmatched to any gene: 3. CDR3: CASSEPTGANSPLHF. CDR3 in DNA: TGTGCCAGCAGTGAACCGACAGGGGCTAATTCACCCCTCCACTTT.

The V and J genes are TRBV2 and TRBJ2-2, with 10 bases fitting TRBD1. Germline CDR1 and CDR2: SNHLY and FYNNEI. V lost 4 bases and J lost 6; bases outside the gene matches: 8. The CDR3 sequence is 16 residues long. The CDR3 region has the DNA TGTGCCAGCAGTGGCCGGGACAGGGGTTCCCCCGGGGAGCTGTTTTTT. Translating it yields CASSGRDRGSPGELFF.